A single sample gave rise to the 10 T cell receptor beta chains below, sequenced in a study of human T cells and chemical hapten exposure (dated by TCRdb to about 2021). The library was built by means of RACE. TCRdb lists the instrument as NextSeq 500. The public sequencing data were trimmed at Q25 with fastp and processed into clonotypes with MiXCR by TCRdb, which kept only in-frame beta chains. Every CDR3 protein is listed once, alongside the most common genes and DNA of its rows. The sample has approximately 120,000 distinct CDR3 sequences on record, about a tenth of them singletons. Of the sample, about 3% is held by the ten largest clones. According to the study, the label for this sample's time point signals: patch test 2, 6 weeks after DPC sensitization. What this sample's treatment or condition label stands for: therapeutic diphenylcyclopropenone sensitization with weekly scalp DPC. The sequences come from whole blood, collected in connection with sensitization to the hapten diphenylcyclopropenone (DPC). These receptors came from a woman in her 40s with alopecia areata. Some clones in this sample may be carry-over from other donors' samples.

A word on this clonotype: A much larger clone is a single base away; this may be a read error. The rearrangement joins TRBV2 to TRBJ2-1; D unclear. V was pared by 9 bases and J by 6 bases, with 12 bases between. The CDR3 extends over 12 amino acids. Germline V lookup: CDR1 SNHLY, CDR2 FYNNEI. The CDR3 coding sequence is TGTGCCAGGACTTGCTACGGCAATGAGCAGTTCTTC. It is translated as CARTCYGNEQFF.

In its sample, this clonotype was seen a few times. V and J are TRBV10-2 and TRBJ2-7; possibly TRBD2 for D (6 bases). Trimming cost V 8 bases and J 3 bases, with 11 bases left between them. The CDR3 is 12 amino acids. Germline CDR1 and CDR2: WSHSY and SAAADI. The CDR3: CASRDWGYEQYF. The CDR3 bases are TGCGCCAGCCGGGACTGGGGCTACGAGCAGTACTTC.

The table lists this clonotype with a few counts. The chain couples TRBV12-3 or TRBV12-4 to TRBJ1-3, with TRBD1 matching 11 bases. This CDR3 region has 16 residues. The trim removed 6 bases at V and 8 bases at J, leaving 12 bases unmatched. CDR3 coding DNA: TGTGCCAGCAGCCTGGGAGGGGCGGACAGGGGGCACACCATATATTTT. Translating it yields CASSLGGADRGHTIYF.

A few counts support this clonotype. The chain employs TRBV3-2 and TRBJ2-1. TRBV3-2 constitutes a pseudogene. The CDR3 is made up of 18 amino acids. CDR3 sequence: CASSHGTLTFMHTGCGFF. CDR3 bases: TGTGCCAGCAGCCACGGCACCCTAACCTTTATGCATACCGGATGTGGATTCTTC.

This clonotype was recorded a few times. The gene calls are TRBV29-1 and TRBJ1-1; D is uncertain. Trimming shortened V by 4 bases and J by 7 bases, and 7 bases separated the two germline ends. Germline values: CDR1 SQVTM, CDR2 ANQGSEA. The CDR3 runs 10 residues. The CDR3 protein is CSVVDDEAFF. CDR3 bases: TGCAGCGTTGTGGACGATGAAGCTTTCTTT. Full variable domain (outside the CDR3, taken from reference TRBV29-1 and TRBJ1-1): SAVISQKPSRDICQRGTSLTIQCQVDSQVTMMFWYRQQPGQSLTLIATANQGSEATYESGFVIDKFPISRPNLTFSTLTVSNMSPEDSSIYLCSVVDDEAFFGQGTRLTVV.

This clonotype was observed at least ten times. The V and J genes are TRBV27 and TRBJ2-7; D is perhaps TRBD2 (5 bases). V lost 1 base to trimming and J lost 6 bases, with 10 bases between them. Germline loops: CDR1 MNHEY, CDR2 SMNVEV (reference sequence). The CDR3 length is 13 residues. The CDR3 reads CASSLYEGIEQYF. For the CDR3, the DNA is TGTGCCAGCAGTTTATACGAGGGAATCGAGCAGTACTTC.

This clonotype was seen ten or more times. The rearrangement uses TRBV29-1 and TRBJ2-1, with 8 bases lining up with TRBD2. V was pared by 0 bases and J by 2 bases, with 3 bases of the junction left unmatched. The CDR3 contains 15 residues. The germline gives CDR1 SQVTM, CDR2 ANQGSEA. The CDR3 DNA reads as TGCAGCGTTGAAGAAGGGCGGGGGGCCTACAATGAGCAGTTCTTC. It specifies CSVEEGRGAYNEQFF.

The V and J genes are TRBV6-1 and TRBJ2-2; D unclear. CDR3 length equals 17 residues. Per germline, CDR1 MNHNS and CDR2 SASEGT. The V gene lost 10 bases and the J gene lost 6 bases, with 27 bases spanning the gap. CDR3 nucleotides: TGTGCCATTTCCAGACTCCTTTCCTCCGAATCCCCCGGGGAGCTGTTTTTT. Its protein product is CAISRLLSSESPGELFF.

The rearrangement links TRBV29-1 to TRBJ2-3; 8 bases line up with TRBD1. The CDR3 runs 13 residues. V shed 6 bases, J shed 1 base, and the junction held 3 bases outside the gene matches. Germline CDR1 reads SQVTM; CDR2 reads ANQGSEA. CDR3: CSVDRGGTDTQYF. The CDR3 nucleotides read TGCAGCGTCGACAGGGGTGGCACAGATACGCAGTATTTT.

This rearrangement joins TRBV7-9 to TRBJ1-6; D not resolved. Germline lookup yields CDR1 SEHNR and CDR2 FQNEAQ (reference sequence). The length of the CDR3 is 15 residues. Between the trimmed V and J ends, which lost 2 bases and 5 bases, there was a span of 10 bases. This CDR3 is CASSLTQADNSPLHF. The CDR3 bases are TGTGCCAGCAGCTTAACCCAGGCGGATAATTCACCCCTCCACTTT. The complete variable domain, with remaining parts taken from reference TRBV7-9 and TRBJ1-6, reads DTGVSQNPRHKITKRGQNVTFRCDPISEHNRLYWYRQTLGQGPEFLTYFQNEAQLEKSRLLSDRFSAERPKGSFSTLEIQRTEQGDSAMYLCASSLTQADNSPLHFGNGTRLTVT.